This TCR beta chain was obtained from a study of patients and donors after allogeneic stem cell transplantation. MiXCR was run by TCRdb on the RT-PCR reads, yielding one entry per CDR3 protein. Of 150,000 to 250,000 distinct CDR3 sequences in the sample, 35% to 50% were seen once. CDR1 and CDR2 from the germline V gene are DFQATT and SNEGSKA (reference sequence). V was cut by 5 bases and J by 0 bases, with 22 bases left in between. The length of the CDR3 is 17 residues. Sequencing was done on a sample of blood, either unsorted or a sorted T cell fraction (not recorded which). The receptor was isolated from a human donor who was either an allogeneic HSCT recipient or a stem cell or donor lymphocyte infusion donor (not recorded which). It is not recorded whose cells these are; they may come from a transplant donor. V usage is TRBV20-1 and J usage is TRBJ1-2; D is possibly TRBD1 (6 bases). CDR3 in DNA: TGCAGTGCTTGGGCCCCGGACAGAAAATTCGCTAACTATGGCTACACCTTC. Amino acid sequence: CSAWAPDRKFANYGYTF.